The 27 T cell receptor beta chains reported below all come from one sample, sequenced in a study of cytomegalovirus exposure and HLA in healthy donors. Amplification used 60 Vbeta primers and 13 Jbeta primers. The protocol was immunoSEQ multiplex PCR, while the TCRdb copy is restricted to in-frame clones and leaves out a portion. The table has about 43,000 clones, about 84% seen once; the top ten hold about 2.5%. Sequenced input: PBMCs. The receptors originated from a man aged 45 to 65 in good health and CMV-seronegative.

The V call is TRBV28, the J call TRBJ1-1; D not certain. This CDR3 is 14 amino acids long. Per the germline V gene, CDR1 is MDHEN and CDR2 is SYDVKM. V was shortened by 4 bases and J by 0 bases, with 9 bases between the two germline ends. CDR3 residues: CASSSNSVNTEAFF. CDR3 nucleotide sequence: TGTGCCAGCAGTTCCAACAGTGTGAACACTGAAGCTTTCTTT.

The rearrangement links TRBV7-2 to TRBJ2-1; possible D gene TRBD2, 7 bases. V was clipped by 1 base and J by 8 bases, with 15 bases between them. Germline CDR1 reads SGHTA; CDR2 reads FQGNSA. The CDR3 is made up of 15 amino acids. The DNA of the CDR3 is TGTGCCAGCAGCTTAGGAGTGGGGGGGCAGTATGAGCAGTTCTTC. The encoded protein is CASSLGVGGQYEQFF.

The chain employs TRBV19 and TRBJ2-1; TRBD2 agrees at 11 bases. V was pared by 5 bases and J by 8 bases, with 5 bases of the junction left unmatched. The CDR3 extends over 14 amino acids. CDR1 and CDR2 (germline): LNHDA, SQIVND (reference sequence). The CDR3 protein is CASSGSGGAYEQFF. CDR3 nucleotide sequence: TGTGCCAGTAGTGGTAGCGGGGGGGCATATGAGCAGTTCTTC.

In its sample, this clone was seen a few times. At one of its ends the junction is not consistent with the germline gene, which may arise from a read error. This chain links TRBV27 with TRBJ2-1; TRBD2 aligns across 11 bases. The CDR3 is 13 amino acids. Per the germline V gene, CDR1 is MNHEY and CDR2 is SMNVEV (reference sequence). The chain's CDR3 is CASSLSGLAGGIF. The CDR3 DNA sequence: TGTGCCAGCAGTTTATCGGGGCTAGCGGGAGGCATCTTC.

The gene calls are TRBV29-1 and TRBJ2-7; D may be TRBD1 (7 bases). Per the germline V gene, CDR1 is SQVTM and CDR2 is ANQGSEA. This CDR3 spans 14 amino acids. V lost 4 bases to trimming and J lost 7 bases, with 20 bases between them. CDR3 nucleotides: TGCAGCGTTGCGAGGGACAGCGGGCTAGGGGAGCAGTACTTC. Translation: CSVARDSGLGEQYF.

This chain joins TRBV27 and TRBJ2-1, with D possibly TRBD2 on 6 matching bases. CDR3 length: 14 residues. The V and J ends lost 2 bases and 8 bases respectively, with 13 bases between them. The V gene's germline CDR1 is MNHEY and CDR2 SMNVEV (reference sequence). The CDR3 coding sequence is TGTGCCAGCAGTTTAAACGGGAGAGGGGATGAGCAGTTCTTC. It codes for CASSLNGRGDEQFF.

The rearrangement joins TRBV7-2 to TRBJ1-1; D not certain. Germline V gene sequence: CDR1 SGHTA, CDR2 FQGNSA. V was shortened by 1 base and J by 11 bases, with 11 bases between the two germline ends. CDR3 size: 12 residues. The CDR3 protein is CASSLVGVLAFF. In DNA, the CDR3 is TGTGCCAGCAGCTTAGTCGGGGTTTTGGCTTTCTTT.

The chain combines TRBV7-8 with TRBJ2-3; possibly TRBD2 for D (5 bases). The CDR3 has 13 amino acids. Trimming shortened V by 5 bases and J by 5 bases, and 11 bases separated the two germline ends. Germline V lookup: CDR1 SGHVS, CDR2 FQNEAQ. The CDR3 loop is CASSPPREDTQYF. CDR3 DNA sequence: TGTGCCAGCAGCCCGCCGAGGGAAGATACGCAGTATTTT. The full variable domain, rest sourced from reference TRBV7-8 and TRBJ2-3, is GAGVSQSPRYKVAKRGQDVALRCDPISGHVSLFWYQQALGQGPEFLTYFQNEAQLDKSGLPSDRFFAERPEGSVSTLKIQRTQQEDSAVYLCASSPPREDTQYFGPGTRLTVL.

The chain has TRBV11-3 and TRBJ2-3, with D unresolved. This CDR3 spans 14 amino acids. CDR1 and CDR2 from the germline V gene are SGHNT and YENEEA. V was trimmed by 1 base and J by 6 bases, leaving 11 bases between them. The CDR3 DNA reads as TGTGCCAGCAGCTTAGTTGGTGGCAGGGATACGCAGTATTTT. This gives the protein CASSLVGGRDTQYF.

The CDR3 reads CASSKSQGETQYF. The CDR3 bases are TGTGCCAGTAGTAAAAGTCAGGGAGAGACCCAGTACTTC. The genes are TRBV19 and TRBJ2-5; D may be TRBD1 (5 bases). V was clipped by 4 bases and J by 4 bases, with 10 bases between them. The CDR3 length is 13 residues. Germline lookup yields CDR1 LNHDA and CDR2 SQIVND (reference sequence).

CDR3: CASSIGTSGSGYEQFF. As DNA, the CDR3 is TGTGCCAGCAGCATCGGGACTAGCGGGAGTGGTTATGAGCAGTTCTTC. This rearrangement joins TRBV5-5 to TRBJ2-1; 14 bases match TRBD2. V gave up 4 bases and J gave up 8 bases; unmatched junction bases: 8. This CDR3 region has 16 residues. The germline V gene encodes CDR1 SGHKS and CDR2 YYEKEE (reference sequence).

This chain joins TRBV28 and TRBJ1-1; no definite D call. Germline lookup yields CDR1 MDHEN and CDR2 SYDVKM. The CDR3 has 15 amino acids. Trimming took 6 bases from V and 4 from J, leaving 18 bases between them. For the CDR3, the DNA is TGTGCCAGCAGAAGATCCTCGGTCGCTCGCACTGAAGCTTTCTTT. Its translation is CASRRSSVARTEAFF.

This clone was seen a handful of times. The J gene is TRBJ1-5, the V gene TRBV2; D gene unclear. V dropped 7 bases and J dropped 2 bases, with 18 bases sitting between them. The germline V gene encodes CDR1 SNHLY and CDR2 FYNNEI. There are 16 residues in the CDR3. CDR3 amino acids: CASTRLEGSGNQPQHF. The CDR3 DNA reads TGTGCCAGCACCAGATTAGAGGGATCGGGCAATCAGCCCCAGCATTTT.

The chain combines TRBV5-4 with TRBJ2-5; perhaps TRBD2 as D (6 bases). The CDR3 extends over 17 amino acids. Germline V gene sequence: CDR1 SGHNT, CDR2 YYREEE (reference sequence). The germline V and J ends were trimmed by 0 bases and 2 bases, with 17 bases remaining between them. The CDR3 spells CASSLGGTRGRQETQYF. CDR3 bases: TGTGCCAGCAGCTTGGGCGGGACCCGAGGGCGGCAAGAGACCCAGTACTTC.

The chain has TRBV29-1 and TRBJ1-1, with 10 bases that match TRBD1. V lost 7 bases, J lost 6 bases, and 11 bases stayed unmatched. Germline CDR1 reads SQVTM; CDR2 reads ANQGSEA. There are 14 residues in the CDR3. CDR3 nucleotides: TGCAGCGGCTCCCCCGGGACAGGGGAATCTGAAGCTTTCTTT. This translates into CSGSPGTGESEAFF. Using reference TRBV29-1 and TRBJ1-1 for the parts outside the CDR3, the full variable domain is SAVISQKPSRDICQRGTSLTIQCQVDSQVTMMFWYRQQPGQSLTLIATANQGSEATYESGFVIDKFPISRPNLTFSTLTVSNMSPEDSSIYLCSGSPGTGESEAFFGQGTRLTVV.

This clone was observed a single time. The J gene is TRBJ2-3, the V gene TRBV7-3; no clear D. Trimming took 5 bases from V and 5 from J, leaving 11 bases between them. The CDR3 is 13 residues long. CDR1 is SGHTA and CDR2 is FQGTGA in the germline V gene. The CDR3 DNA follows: TGTGCCAGCAGCCTCTCTTTCAGAGATACGCAGTATTTT. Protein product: CASSLSFRDTQYF.

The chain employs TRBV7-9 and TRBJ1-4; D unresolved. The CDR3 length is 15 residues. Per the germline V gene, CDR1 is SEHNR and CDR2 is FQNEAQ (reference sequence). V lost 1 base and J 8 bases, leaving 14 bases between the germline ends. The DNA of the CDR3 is TGTGCCAGCAGCTTAGTAACGGGTGCTTTCGAAAAACTGTTTTTT. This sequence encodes CASSLVTGAFEKLFF.

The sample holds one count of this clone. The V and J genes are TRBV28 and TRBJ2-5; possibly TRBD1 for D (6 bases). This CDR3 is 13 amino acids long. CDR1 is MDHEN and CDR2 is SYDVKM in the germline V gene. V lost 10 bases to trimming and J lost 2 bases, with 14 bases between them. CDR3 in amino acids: CATQWGRQETQYF. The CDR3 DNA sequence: TGTGCCACCCAATGGGGGCGACAAGAGACCCAGTACTTC.

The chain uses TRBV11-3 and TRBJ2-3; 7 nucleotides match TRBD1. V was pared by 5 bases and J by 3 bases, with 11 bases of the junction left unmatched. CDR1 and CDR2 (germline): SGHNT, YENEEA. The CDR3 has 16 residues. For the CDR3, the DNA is TGTGCCAGCAGCGCCCGGACAGGCCCGGGGACAGATACGCAGTATTTT. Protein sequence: CASSARTGPGTDTQYF.

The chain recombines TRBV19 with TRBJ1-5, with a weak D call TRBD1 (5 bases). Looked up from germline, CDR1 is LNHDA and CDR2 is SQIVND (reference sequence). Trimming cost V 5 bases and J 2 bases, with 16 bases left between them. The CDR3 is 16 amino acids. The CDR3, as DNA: TGTGCCAGTAGTGGGGGATTAGGGAGGGGCAATCAGCCCCAGCATTTT. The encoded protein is CASSGGLGRGNQPQHF.

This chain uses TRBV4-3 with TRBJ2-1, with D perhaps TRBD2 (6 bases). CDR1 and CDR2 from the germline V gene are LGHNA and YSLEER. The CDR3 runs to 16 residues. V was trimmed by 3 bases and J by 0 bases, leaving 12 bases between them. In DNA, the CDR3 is TGCGCCAGCAGCCATATTAGCGGTGGCTCCTACAATGAGCAGTTCTTC. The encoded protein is CASSHISGGSYNEQFF.

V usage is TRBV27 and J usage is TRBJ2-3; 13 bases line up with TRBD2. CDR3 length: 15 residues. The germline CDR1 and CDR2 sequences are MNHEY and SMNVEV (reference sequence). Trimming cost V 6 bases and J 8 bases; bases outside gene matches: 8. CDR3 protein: CASSYGLAGAGTQYF. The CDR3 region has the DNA TGTGCCAGCAGCTACGGACTAGCGGGAGCGGGTACGCAGTATTTT.

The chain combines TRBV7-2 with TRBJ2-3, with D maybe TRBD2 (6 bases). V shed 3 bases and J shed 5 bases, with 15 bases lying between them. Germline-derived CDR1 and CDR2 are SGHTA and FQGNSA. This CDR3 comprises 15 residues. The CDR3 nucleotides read TGTGCCAGCAGCTTTGTTGGGACGGGGGTAGATACGCAGTATTTT. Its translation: CASSFVGTGVDTQYF. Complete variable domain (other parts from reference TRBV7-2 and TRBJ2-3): GAGVSQSPSNKVTEKGKDVELRCDPISGHTALYWYRQSLGQGLEFLIYFQGNSAPDKSGLPSDRFSAERTGGSVSTLTIQRTQQEDSAVYLCASSFVGTGVDTQYFGPGTRLTVL.

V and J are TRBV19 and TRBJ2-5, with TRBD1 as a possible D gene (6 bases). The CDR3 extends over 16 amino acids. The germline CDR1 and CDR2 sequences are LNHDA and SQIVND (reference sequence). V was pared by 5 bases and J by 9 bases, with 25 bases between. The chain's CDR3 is CASSLAVRGHARAQYF. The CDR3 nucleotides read TGTGCCAGTAGTCTCGCTGTCAGGGGCCATGCAAGGGCCCAGTACTTC.

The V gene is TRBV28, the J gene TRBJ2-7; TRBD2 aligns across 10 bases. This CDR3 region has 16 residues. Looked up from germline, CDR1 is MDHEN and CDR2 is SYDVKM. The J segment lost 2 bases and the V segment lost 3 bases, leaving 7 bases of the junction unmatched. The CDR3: CASSFGSSGSPYEQYF. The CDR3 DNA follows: TGTGCCAGCAGTTTCGGGTCTAGCGGGAGTCCCTACGAGCAGTACTTC.

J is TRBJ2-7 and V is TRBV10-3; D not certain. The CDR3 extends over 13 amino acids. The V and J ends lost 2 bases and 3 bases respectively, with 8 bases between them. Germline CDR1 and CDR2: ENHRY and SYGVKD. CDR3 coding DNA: TGTGCCATCAGTGAGCCTGTGCGCTACGAGCAGTACTTC. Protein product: CAISEPVRYEQYF.

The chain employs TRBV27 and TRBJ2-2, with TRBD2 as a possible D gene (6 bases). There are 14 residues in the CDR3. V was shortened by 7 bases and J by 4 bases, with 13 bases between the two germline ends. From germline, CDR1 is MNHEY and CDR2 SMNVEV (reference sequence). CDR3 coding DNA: TGTGCCAGCACAGGACTACCTCCCACCGGGGAGCTGTTTTTT. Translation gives CASTGLPPTGELFF.